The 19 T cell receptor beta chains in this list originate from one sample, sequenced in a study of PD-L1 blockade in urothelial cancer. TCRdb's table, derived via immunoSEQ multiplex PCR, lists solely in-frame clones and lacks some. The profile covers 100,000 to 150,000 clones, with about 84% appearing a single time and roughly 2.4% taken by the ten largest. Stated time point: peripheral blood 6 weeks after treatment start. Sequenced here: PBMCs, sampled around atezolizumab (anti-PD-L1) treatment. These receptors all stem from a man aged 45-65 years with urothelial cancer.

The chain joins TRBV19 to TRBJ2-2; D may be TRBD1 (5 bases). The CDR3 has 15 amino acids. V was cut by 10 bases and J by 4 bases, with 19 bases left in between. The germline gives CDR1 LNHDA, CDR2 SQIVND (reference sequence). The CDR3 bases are TGTGCCACCTCCCGAGGTCAGGGTGCCACCGGGGAGCTGTTTTTT. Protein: CATSRGQGATGELFF.

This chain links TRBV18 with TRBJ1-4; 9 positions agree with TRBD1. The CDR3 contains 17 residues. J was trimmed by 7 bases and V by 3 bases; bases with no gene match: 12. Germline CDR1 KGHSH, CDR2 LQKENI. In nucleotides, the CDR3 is TGTGCCAGCTCACCGCGTTGGGAATGGGACAGGGTTGAAAAACTGTTTTTT. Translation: CASSPRWEWDRVEKLFF.

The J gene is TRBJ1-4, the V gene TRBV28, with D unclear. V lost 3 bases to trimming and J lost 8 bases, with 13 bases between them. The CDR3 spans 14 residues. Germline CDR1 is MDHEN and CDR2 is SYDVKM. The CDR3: CASSFAGRPEKLFF. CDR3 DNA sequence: TGTGCCAGCAGTTTCGCGGGGAGACCCGAAAAACTGTTTTTT.

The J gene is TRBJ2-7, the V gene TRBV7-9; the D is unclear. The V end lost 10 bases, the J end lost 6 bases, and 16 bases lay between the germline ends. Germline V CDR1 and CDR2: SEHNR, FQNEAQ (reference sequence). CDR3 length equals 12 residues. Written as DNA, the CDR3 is TGTGCCATCGAGTTCCGGTCATCCGAGCAGTACTTC. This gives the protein CAIEFRSSEQYF.

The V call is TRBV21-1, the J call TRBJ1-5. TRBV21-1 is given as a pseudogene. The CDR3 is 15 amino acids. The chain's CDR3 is CASRTEWRGGQPQHF. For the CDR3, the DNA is TGTGCCAGCAGAACAGAGTGGCGGGGAGGGCAGCCCCAGCATTTT.

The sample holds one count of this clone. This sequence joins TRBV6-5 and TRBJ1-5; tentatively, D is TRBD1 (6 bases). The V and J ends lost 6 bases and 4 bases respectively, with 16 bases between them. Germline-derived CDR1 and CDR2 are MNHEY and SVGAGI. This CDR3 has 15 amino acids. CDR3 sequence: CASRSTGSGNQPQHF. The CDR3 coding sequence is TGTGCCAGCAGGTCCACAGGGTCGGGGAATCAGCCCCAGCATTTT.

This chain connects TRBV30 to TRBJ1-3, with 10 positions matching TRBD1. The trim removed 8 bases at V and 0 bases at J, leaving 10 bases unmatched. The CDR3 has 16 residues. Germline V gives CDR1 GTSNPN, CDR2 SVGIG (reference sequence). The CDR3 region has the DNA TGTGCCCAAAAATTAAGGGACAGGGGCTCTGGAAACACCATATATTTT. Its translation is CAQKLRDRGSGNTIYF.

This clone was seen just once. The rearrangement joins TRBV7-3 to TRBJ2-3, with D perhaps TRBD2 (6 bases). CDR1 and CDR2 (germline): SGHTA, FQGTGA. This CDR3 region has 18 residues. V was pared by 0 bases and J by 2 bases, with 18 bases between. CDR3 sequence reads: CASSLTGGGSGATDTQYF. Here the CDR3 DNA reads TGTGCCAGCAGCTTAACGGGGGGAGGTAGCGGTGCCACAGATACGCAGTATTTT. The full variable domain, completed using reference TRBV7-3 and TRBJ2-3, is GAGVSQTPSNKVTEKGKYVELRCDPISGHTALYWYRQSLGQGPEFLIYFQGTGAADDSGLPNDRFFAVRPEGSVSTLKIQRTERGDSAVYLCASSLTGGGSGATDTQYFGPGTRLTVL.

Written as DNA, the CDR3 is TGCGCCAGCAGCCAAGTGGCGGCTAGCGGAACAGATACGCAGTATTTT. Protein: CASSQVAASGTDTQYF. This rearrangement joins TRBV4-1 to TRBJ2-3; 7 positions agree with TRBD2. The V and J ends lost 1 base and 3 bases, in that order; junction bases with no gene match: 7. Germline CDR1 reads MGHRA; CDR2 reads YSYEKL. The CDR3 runs 16 residues.

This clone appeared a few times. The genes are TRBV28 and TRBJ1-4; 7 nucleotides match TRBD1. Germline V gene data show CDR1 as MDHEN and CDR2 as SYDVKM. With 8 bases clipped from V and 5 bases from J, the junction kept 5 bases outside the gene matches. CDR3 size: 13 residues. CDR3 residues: CASLTGRNEKLFF. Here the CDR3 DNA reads TGTGCCAGCCTGACAGGGAGGAATGAAAAACTGTTTTTT. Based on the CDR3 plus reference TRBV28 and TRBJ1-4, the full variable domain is DVKVTQSSRYLVKRTGEKVFLECVQDMDHENMFWYRQDPGLGLRLIYFSYDVKMKEKGDIPEGYSVSREKKERFSLILESASTNQTSMYLCASLTGRNEKLFFGSGTQLSVL.

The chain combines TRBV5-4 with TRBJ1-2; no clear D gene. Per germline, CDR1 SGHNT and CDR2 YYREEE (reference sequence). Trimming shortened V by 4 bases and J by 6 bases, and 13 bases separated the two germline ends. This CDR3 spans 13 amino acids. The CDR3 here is CASSPRQADGYTF. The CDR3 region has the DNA TGTGCCAGCAGCCCCCGGCAGGCTGATGGCTACACCTTC.

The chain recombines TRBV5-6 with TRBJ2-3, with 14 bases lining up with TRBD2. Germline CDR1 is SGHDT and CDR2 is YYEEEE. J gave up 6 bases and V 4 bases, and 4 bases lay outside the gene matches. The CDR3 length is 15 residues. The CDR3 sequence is CASSGTSGSWDTQYF. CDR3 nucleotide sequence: TGTGCCAGCAGCGGGACTAGCGGGAGTTGGGATACGCAGTATTTT.

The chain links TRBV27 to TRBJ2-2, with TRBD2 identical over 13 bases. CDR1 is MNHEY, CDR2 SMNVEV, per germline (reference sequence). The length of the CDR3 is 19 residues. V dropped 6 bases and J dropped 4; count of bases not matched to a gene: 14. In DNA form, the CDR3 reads TGTGCCAGCAGAAGGACTAGCGGGAGTTTGGTTAAAGGCACCGGGGAGCTGTTTTTT. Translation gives CASRRTSGSLVKGTGELFF.

The CDR3, as DNA: TGTGCCAGCAGCGTTCAGGCCTACAATGAGCAGTTCTTC. Translating it yields CASSVQAYNEQFF. The V call is TRBV9, the J call TRBJ2-1; D unresolved. Germline values: CDR1 SGDLS, CDR2 YYNGEE. This CDR3 is 13 amino acids long. V shed 2 bases and J shed 2 bases, with 5 bases lying between them.

The CDR3, as DNA: TGTGCCAGCAGTGCGCGGACAGGTCTAAATCAGCCCCAGCATTTT. Translated: CASSARTGLNQPQHF. The V gene is TRBV6-5, the J gene TRBJ1-5, with 7 bases fitting TRBD1. The J segment lost 4 bases and the V segment lost 5 bases, leaving 8 bases of the junction unmatched. The CDR3 has 15 residues. Germline-derived CDR1 and CDR2 are MNHEY and SVGAGI.

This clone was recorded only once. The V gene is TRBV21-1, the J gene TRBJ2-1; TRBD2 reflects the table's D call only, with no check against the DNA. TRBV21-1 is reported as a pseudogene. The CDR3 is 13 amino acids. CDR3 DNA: TGTGCCAGCAGCATTCGGGAGGTTGATGAGCAGTTCTTC. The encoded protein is CASSIREVDEQFF.

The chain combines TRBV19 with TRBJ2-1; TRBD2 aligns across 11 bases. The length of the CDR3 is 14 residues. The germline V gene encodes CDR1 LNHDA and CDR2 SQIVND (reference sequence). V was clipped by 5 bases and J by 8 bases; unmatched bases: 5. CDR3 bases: TGTGCCAGTAGTGTAGCGGGAGGGGTCGATGAGCAGTTCTTC. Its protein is CASSVAGGVDEQFF.

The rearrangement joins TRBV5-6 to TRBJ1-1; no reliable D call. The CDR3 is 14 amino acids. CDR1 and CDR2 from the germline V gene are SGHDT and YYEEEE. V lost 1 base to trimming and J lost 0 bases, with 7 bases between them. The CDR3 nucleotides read TGTGCCAGCAGCTTGAGAAGCATGAACACTGAAGCTTTCTTT. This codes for CASSLRSMNTEAFF.

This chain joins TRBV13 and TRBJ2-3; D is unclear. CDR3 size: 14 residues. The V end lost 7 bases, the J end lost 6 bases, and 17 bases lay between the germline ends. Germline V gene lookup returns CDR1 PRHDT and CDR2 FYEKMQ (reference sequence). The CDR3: CASNQYPRVDTQYF. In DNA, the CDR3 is TGTGCCAGCAACCAGTACCCTAGAGTTGATACGCAGTATTTT.